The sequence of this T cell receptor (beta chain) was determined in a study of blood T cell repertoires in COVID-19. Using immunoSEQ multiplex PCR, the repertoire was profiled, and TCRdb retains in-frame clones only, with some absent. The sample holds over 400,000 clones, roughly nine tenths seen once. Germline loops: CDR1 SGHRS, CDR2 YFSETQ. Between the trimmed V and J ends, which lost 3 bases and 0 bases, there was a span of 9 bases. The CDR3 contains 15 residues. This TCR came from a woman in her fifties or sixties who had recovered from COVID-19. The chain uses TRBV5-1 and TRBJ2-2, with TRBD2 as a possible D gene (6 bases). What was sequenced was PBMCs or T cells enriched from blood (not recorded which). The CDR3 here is CASSWGDANTGELFF. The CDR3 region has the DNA TGCGCCAGCAGCTGGGGGGACGCGAACACCGGGGAGCTGTTTTTT.